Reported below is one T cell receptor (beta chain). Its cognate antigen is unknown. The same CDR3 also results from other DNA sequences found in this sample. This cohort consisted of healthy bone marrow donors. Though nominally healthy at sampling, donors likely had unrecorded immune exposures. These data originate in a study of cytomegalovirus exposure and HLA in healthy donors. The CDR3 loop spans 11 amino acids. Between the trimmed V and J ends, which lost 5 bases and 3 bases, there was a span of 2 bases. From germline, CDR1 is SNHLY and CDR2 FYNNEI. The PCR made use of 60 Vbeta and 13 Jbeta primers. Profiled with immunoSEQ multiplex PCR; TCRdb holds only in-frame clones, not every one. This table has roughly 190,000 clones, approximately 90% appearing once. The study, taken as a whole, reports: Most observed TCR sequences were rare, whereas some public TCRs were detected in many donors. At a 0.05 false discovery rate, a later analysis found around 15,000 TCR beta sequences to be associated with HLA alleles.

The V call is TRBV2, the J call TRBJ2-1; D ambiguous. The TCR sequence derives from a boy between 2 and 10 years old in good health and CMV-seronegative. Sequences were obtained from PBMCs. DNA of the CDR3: TGTGCCAGCAGTCGCTACAATGAGCAGTTCTTC. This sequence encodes CASSRYNEQFF.